These 29 T cell receptor beta chains were all obtained from the same sample, sequenced in a study of OX40 agonist ivuxolimab in advanced cancers. Profiled with immunoSEQ multiplex PCR; TCRdb holds only in-frame clones, not every one. The sample contains tens of thousands of clones, 70% to 90% of which appear only once. The sequencing here drew on CD4+ or CD8+ T cells sorted from blood, taken in a trial of the OX40 agonist ivuxolimab. These receptors were obtained from an adult with an advanced solid tumor such as melanoma, head and neck, liver or kidney cancer.

The chain combines TRBV11-3 with TRBJ2-7; 14 bases are shared with TRBD2. In germline, CDR1 is SGHNT, CDR2 YENEEA. The CDR3 runs to 17 residues. Germline trimming cut 3 bases from V and 5 bases from J; bases unmatched to any gene: 9. The CDR3 protein is CASSLGLAGALGDEQYF. The CDR3 nucleotides read TGTGCCAGCAGCTTGGGACTAGCGGGAGCCCTCGGGGACGAGCAGTACTTC.

The rearrangement links TRBV7-9 to TRBJ2-7, with no clear D. V lost 3 bases and J lost 0, with 12 bases in between. The CDR3 has 15 amino acids. CDR1 and CDR2 from the germline V gene are SEHNR and FQNEAQ (reference sequence). CDR3 DNA: TGTGCCAGCAGCTTCAGCCAGCTGATCTCCTACGAGCAGTACTTC. It encodes CASSFSQLISYEQYF. The variable domain in full, with the rest retrieved from reference TRBV7-9 and TRBJ2-7, is DTGVSQNPRHKITKRGQNVTFRCDPISEHNRLYWYRQTLGQGPEFLTYFQNEAQLEKSRLLSDRFSAERPKGSFSTLEIQRTEQGDSAMYLCASSFSQLISYEQYFGPGTRLTVT.

Only one count was recorded for this clone. The chain is built from TRBV7-3 and TRBJ1-2; maybe TRBD1 (6 bases). The germline V gene encodes CDR1 SGHTA and CDR2 FQGTGA. V gave up 4 bases and J gave up 4 bases, with 10 bases separating them. The CDR3 spans 13 residues. This chain's CDR3 is CASSSGTSYGYTF. CDR3 sequence (DNA): TGTGCCAGCAGCTCCGGGACAAGCTATGGCTACACCTTC.

V usage is TRBV9 and J usage is TRBJ1-4; D perhaps matches TRBD1 (6 bases). The V and J ends lost 2 bases and 3 bases respectively, with 11 bases between them. The CDR3 is 15 residues long. The germline CDR1 and CDR2 sequences are SGDLS and YYNGEE. CDR3 sequence (DNA): TGTGCCAGCAGCGTTGGGACAAGGCCTAATGAAAAACTGTTTTTT. It is translated as CASSVGTRPNEKLFF.

This clone was observed a single time. The sample contains more than one DNA sequence encoding this CDR3. This chain connects TRBV29-1 to TRBJ2-5; no clear D gene. The CDR3 has 12 amino acids. Germline loops: CDR1 SQVTM, CDR2 ANQGSEA. Deletions cut 4 bases from V and 5 bases from J, with 11 bases between. The CDR3 nucleotides are TGCAGCGTTGGTAGTGTTGAGGAGACCCAGTACTTC. This sequence encodes CSVGSVEETQYF.

This sequence joins TRBV14 and TRBJ2-7, with D perhaps TRBD1 (6 bases). V was pared by 2 bases and J by 2 bases, with 10 bases between. The germline V gene encodes CDR1 SGHDN and CDR2 FVKESK. The CDR3 loop spans 14 amino acids. The CDR3 nucleotides read TGTGCCAGCAGCCAAATACAGGGAACCTACGAGCAGTACTTC. Amino acids: CASSQIQGTYEQYF.

The chain joins TRBV30 to TRBJ2-3, with a possible D match to TRBD2 (6 bases). With 2 bases removed from V and 5 bases from J, the gap between germline ends came to 14 bases. Per germline, CDR1 GTSNPN and CDR2 SVGIG (reference sequence). This CDR3 region has 14 residues. The CDR3 loop reads CAWSRTTGGDTQYF. The CDR3 coding sequence is TGTGCCTGGAGTCGGACTACCGGGGGAGATACGCAGTATTTT. Filled out from reference TRBV30 and TRBJ2-3, the complete variable domain reads SQTIHQWPATLVQPVGSPLSLECTVEGTSNPNLYWYRQAAGRGLQLLFYSVGIGQISSEVPQNLSASRPQDRQFILSSKKLLLSDSGFYLCAWSRTTGGDTQYFGPGTRLTVL.

The V and J genes are TRBV5-1 and TRBJ2-3; 7 bases align to TRBD2. V trimming: 4 bases; J trimming: 0 bases; junction bases outside the gene matches: 8. This CDR3 spans 16 amino acids. The germline CDR1 and CDR2 sequences are SGHRS and YFSETQ. CDR3 residues: CASSAGLVASTDTQYF. CDR3 nucleotides: TGCGCCAGCAGCGCCGGACTAGTCGCTAGCACAGATACGCAGTATTTT.

V usage is TRBV28 and J usage is TRBJ1-1, with D maybe TRBD1 (6 bases). The CDR3 spans 15 residues. Trimming stripped 5 bases from V and 1 base from J, with 14 bases between. Germline CDR1 MDHEN, CDR2 SYDVKM. The chain's CDR3 is CASSQGGQENTEAFF. CDR3 sequence (DNA): TGTGCCAGCAGTCAAGGGGGGCAAGAGAACACTGAAGCTTTCTTT.

This chain's CDR3 is CASSDSRSGANVLTF. For the CDR3, the DNA is TGTGCCAGCAGTGACTCGAGGTCTGGGGCCAACGTCCTGACTTTC. The V gene is TRBV6-4, the J gene TRBJ2-6; D gene uncertain. The CDR3 has 15 amino acids. The germline CDR1 and CDR2 sequences are MRHNA and SNTAGT. V was pared by 0 bases and J by 1 base, with 4 bases between.

With regard to this clone: Other DNA sequences within the sample encode an identical CDR3. The rearrangement joins TRBV18 to TRBJ2-3; unclear D gene. Between the trimmed V and J ends, which lost 2 bases and 4 bases, there was a span of 4 bases. This CDR3 comprises 12 residues. CDR1 is KGHSH, CDR2 LQKENI, per germline. CDR3 loop: CASSPSSDTQYF. CDR3 sequence (DNA): TGTGCCAGCTCACCAAGCTCAGATACGCAGTATTTT.

The CDR3 spells CASSFSLYNEQFF. CDR3 in DNA: TGTGCCAGCAGCTTCTCACTCTACAATGAGCAGTTCTTC. The chain joins TRBV11-3 to TRBJ2-1; D uncertain. The CDR3 extends over 13 amino acids. Trimming removed 3 bases at V and 3 bases at J, with 6 bases between. CDR1 is SGHNT and CDR2 is YENEEA in the germline V gene.

The V call is TRBV10-1, the J call TRBJ2-7; D gene unclear. V dropped 10 bases and J dropped 2 bases, with 15 bases sitting between them. Germline V gene data show CDR1 as WNHNN and CDR2 as SYGVQD (reference sequence). This CDR3 has 13 residues. CDR3 amino acids: CATPLLRTYEQYF. Here the CDR3 DNA reads TGCGCCACCCCCTTACTTAGGACCTACGAGCAGTACTTC.

This chain uses TRBV10-3 with TRBJ1-4; 7 bases line up with TRBD1. The germline V gene encodes CDR1 ENHRY and CDR2 SYGVKD. CDR3 length: 15 residues. The trim removed 3 bases at V and 8 bases at J, leaving 9 bases unmatched. CDR3 sequence: CAISDSTGSREKLFF. The CDR3 DNA sequence: TGTGCCATCAGTGATTCGACAGGGTCTAGGGAAAAACTGTTTTTT.

This clone appeared a few times. This CDR3 reads CASSPVHYEQYF. The CDR3, as DNA: TGTGCCAGCAGCCCCGTCCACTACGAGCAGTACTTC. The chain joins TRBV5-5 to TRBJ2-7; D remains ambiguous. The CDR3 extends over 12 amino acids. In germline, CDR1 is SGHKS, CDR2 YYEKEE (reference sequence). V gave up 4 bases and J gave up 3 bases, with 8 bases separating them.

The chain is built from TRBV7-3 and TRBJ1-1; TRBD1 matches 9 bases. Germline assignment: CDR1 SGHTA and CDR2 FQGTGA. With V trimmed by 4 bases and J by 10 bases, 7 bases remained unmatched. The length of the CDR3 is 13 residues. The CDR3 region is CASSWDRDGGAFF. The CDR3 bases are TGTGCCAGCAGCTGGGACAGGGATGGTGGAGCTTTCTTT. The complete variable domain, with remaining parts taken from reference TRBV7-3 and TRBJ1-1, reads GAGVSQTPSNKVTEKGKYVELRCDPISGHTALYWYRQSLGQGPEFLIYFQGTGAADDSGLPNDRFFAVRPEGSVSTLKIQRTERGDSAVYLCASSWDRDGGAFFGQGTRLTVV.

The chain joins TRBV6-6 to TRBJ2-3, with TRBD2 as a possible D gene (6 bases). Germline V gene sequence: CDR1 MNHNY, CDR2 SVGAGI (reference sequence). CDR3 length: 14 amino acids. V was clipped by 8 bases and J by 1 base, with 13 bases between them. The chain's CDR3 is CASGVASGTDTQYF. The CDR3 DNA follows: TGTGCCAGCGGTGTGGCTAGCGGCACAGATACGCAGTATTTT.

V is TRBV11-2 and J is TRBJ2-7; TRBD2 aligns across 11 bases. With V trimmed by 2 bases and J by 6 bases, 15 bases remained unmatched. This CDR3 has 18 amino acids. CDR1 is SGHAT and CDR2 is FQNNGV in the germline V gene. The CDR3 nucleotides are TGTGCCAGCAGCTTATTACACGTTAGCGGGAGGGATGGCGGCGAGCAGTACTTC. It codes for CASSLLHVSGRDGGEQYF.

The CDR3 DNA reads TGCGCCAGCAGCCCCGCTGAGGGAGAGACCCAGTACTTC. Its protein is CASSPAEGETQYF. This chain links TRBV5-1 with TRBJ2-5, with D possibly matching TRBD2 (5 bases). The CDR3 runs to 13 residues. V was pared by 4 bases and J by 4 bases, with 11 bases between. Looked up from germline, CDR1 is SGHRS and CDR2 is YFSETQ.

The J gene is TRBJ2-3, the V gene TRBV6-5; D not certain. The CDR3 covers 13 residues. The germline gives CDR1 MNHEY, CDR2 SVGAGI. The CDR3 protein is CGVIWPSTDTQYF. CDR3 DNA: TGTGGGGTAATATGGCCTAGCACAGATACGCAGTATTTT.

The V gene is TRBV5-5, the J gene TRBJ1-5, with a tentative D call TRBD1 (5 bases). V was pared by 4 bases and J by 6 bases, with 14 bases between. Germline V gene lookup returns CDR1 SGHKS and CDR2 YYEKEE (reference sequence). The CDR3 sequence is 14 residues long. CDR3 amino acids: CASSHRGSGQPQHF. CDR3 in DNA: TGTGCCAGCAGCCACCGGGGGTCTGGTCAGCCCCAGCATTTT.

The genes are TRBV11-2 and TRBJ2-5; the D gene could be TRBD1 or TRBD2 (5 bases each). The CDR3 contains 13 residues. Germline V CDR1 and CDR2: SGHAT, FQNNGV. V was shortened by 4 bases and J by 9 bases, with 15 bases between the two germline ends. The CDR3 DNA sequence: TGTGCCAGCAGCTCGGGCCTCGTGGGGGCCCAGTACTTC. As protein: CASSSGLVGAQYF.

This clone was detected a few times. The J gene is TRBJ2-7, the V gene TRBV28; D is uncertain. The germline gives CDR1 MDHEN, CDR2 SYDVKM. V was trimmed by 1 base and J by 7 bases, leaving 11 bases between them. The CDR3 is made up of 13 amino acids. Here the CDR3 reads CASSLSYLWEQYF. CDR3 bases: TGTGCCAGCAGTTTATCTTACCTTTGGGAGCAGTACTTC.

This clone was counted once. The chain links TRBV7-8 to TRBJ1-4; D perhaps matches TRBD1 (5 bases). V lost 5 bases and J lost 4, with 14 bases in between. From germline, CDR1 is SGHVS and CDR2 FQNEAQ. There are 15 residues in the CDR3. CDR3 nucleotide sequence: TGTGCCAGCAGCCCCCGGGACCGACTTAATGAAAAACTGTTTTTT. Protein product: CASSPRDRLNEKLFF.

The chain is built from TRBV27 and TRBJ1-1, with D maybe TRBD1 (5 bases). Germline assignment: CDR1 MNHEY and CDR2 SMNVEV (reference sequence). The CDR3 spans 14 residues. Trimming took off 7 bases at V and 5 bases at J, with 17 bases between the two ends. CDR3 DNA sequence: TGTGCCAGCACTCCAGGGACGCTGGGGACTGAAGCTTTCTTT. It is translated as CASTPGTLGTEAFF.

This chain links TRBV27 with TRBJ1-2; D gene uncertain. Trimming took off 3 bases at V and 8 bases at J, with 16 bases between the two ends. Per the germline V gene, CDR1 is MNHEY and CDR2 is SMNVEV (reference sequence). The CDR3 runs 14 residues. The CDR3 loop reads CASSFGVRGGGYTF. The DNA for the CDR3 is TGTGCCAGCAGTTTTGGGGTTCGGGGAGGAGGCTACACCTTC.

The chain couples TRBV27 to TRBJ2-7; D not resolved. CDR1 is MNHEY and CDR2 is SMNVEV in the germline V gene (reference sequence). V shed 1 base and J shed 6 bases, with 16 bases lying between them. The CDR3 is 15 amino acids. CDR3 DNA: TGTGCCAGCAGTTTATTGACATCCTCTCCACGCGAGCAGTACTTC. Its protein is CASSLLTSSPREQYF.

The chain recombines TRBV6-5 with TRBJ1-2; D not resolved. Per the germline V gene, CDR1 is MNHEY and CDR2 is SVGAGI. The CDR3 is 12 amino acids. The V end was cut by 5 bases, the J end by 0 bases, with 4 bases between. CDR3 coding DNA: TGTGCCAGCAGTACAGCTAACTATGGCTACACCTTC. Translated, it gives CASSTANYGYTF.

This chain links TRBV6-5 with TRBJ2-5; D is unresolved. Germline lookup yields CDR1 MNHEY and CDR2 SVGAGI. The V and J ends lost 2 bases and 5 bases respectively, with 18 bases between them. CDR3 length equals 16 residues. In nucleotides, the CDR3 is TGTGCCAGCAGTTACGGTGGACGACTGGGCCGGGAGACCCAGTACTTC. Translated: CASSYGGRLGRETQYF.